Listed here are 17 T cell receptor beta chains from one sample, sequenced in a study of blood T cells in healthy people across ages. For the second PCR, which ran for about 7 to 11 cycles, a sample-barcoded 5' primer and a J-beta primer mix were used. TCRdb passed the 5' RACE reads through MiXCR, listing each CDR3 protein once. The sample holds 700,000 or so distinct CDR3 sequences, around 41% seen once. Input material: blood. The receptors stem from an elderly man in good health.

This clonotype was picked up many times. This sequence joins TRBV6-6 and TRBJ2-4; 10 bases line up with TRBD2. Germline CDR1 reads MNHNY; CDR2 reads SVGAGI (reference sequence). The CDR3 consists of 15 residues. With 5 bases clipped from V and 5 bases from J, the junction kept 6 bases outside the gene matches. The DNA of the CDR3 is TGTGCCAGCAGTCGAGCGGGGGGGAGAGAAAACATTCAGTACTTC. Translating gives CASSRAGGRENIQYF.

This chain links TRBV15 with TRBJ1-1; D call uncertain. Germline assignment: CDR1 LNHNV and CDR2 YYDKDF (reference sequence). V was trimmed by 4 bases and J by 3 bases, leaving 9 bases between them. The CDR3 totals 13 residues. In DNA, the CDR3 is TGTGCCACCAGCATCAGAGGCGACACTGAAGCTTTCTTT. Its translation: CATSIRGDTEAFF. The full variable domain, in which reference TRBV15 and TRBJ1-1 provide the parts outside the CDR3, is DAMVIQNPRYQVTQFGKPVTLSCSQTLNHNVMYWYQQKSSQAPKLLFHYYDKDFNNEADTPDNFQSRRPNTSFCFLDIRSPGLGDTAMYLCATSIRGDTEAFFGQGTRLTVV.

This clonotype was detected only a few times. The chain recombines TRBV15 with TRBJ2-1, with a tentative D call TRBD1 (6 bases). CDR1 is LNHNV and CDR2 is YYDKDF in the germline V gene (reference sequence). V shed 2 bases and J shed 7 bases, with 6 bases lying between them. The CDR3 has 12 amino acids. CDR3 DNA sequence: TGTGCCACCAGCAGACAGGGGAATGAGCAGTTCTTC. Translating gives CATSRQGNEQFF.

This sequence joins TRBV20-1 and TRBJ2-1; 11 bases line up with TRBD2. The CDR3 consists of 18 residues. J was trimmed by 2 bases and V by 0 bases; bases with no gene match: 9. Germline V gene data show CDR1 as DFQATT and CDR2 as SNEGSKA (reference sequence). The CDR3 region is CSARDKGLAGGPYNEQFF. The CDR3 bases are TGCAGTGCTAGAGATAAGGGGCTAGCGGGAGGCCCCTACAATGAGCAGTTCTTC.

Note on this clonotype: A much larger clone is a single base away; this may be a read error. The chain recombines TRBV12-3 or TRBV12-4 with TRBJ2-1, with TRBD1 identical over 8 bases. This CDR3 is built from 15 residues. Trimming cost V 2 bases and J 10 bases; bases outside gene matches: 10. This chain's CDR3 is CASSLPRQGANEQFF. CDR3 DNA: TGTGCCAGCAGTTTACCTCGGCAGGGGGCCAACGAGCAGTTCTTC.

This clonotype was seen at least ten times. The chain recombines TRBV12-3 or TRBV12-4 with TRBJ2-4, with 13 bases lining up with TRBD2. V gave up 2 bases and J gave up 8 bases; unmatched junction bases: 3. The CDR3 is 15 residues long. The CDR3 sequence: CASSLRTSGSDIQYF. The CDR3 nucleotides are TGTGCCAGCAGTTTACGGACTAGCGGGAGTGACATTCAGTACTTC.

The V gene is TRBV15, the J gene TRBJ2-2; 12 bases fit TRBD2. The CDR3 has 17 residues. V shed 3 bases, J shed 5 bases, and the junction held 7 bases outside the gene matches. From germline, CDR1 is LNHNV and CDR2 YYDKDF (reference sequence). For the CDR3, the DNA is TGTGCCACCAGCAGGCGAAGGACTAGCGGGACGACCGGGGAGCTGTTTTTT. Its translation: CATSRRRTSGTTGELFF.

This clonotype was seen only a few times. The V and J genes are TRBV7-9 and TRBJ2-7, with TRBD1 matching 8 bases. CDR3 length equals 12 residues. CDR1 is SEHNR, CDR2 FQNEAQ, per germline (reference sequence). J lost 6 bases, V lost 5 bases, and 3 bases had no gene match. The CDR3: CASSTTGAEQYF. As DNA, the CDR3 is TGTGCCAGCAGCACGACAGGGGCCGAGCAGTACTTC.

Comments on this clonotype: This may come from a read error, since a much larger clone is one base off. The chain uses TRBV29-1 and TRBJ1-2; the D is unclear. Trimming pared 7 bases from V and 2 bases from J, leaving 8 bases between. The CDR3 is 11 residues long. CDR1 is SQVTM and CDR2 is ANQGSEA in the germline V gene. The CDR3 loop reads CSGDGNYGYTF. The CDR3 DNA reads as TGCAGCGGTGATGGCAACTATGGCTACACCTTC.

The rearrangement uses TRBV18 and TRBJ2-1; D possibly corresponds to TRBD1 (7 bases). V was clipped by 8 bases and J by 9 bases, with 14 bases between them. CDR1 is KGHSH and CDR2 is LQKENI in the germline V gene. This CDR3 region has 12 residues. The CDR3 reads CASRHQGGEQFF. Here the CDR3 DNA reads TGTGCCAGCCGACACCAGGGGGGTGAGCAGTTCTTC.

This clonotype was seen more than once but under ten times. The chain links TRBV20-1 to TRBJ2-1; 10 nucleotides agree with TRBD2. This CDR3 region has 15 residues. The germline CDR1 and CDR2 sequences are DFQATT and SNEGSKA (reference sequence). Trimming at V came to 6 bases and at J to 7 bases, leaving 12 bases not matched to a gene. CDR3 sequence reads: CSAEILGLADNEQFF. Here the CDR3 DNA reads TGCAGTGCCGAAATCCTTGGACTAGCGGATAATGAGCAGTTCTTC.

The chain combines TRBV2 with TRBJ1-5; no clear D gene. V was pared by 7 bases and J by 2 bases, with 9 bases between. Germline V gives CDR1 SNHLY, CDR2 FYNNEI. The CDR3 contains 13 residues. CDR3 protein: CASTREGNQPQHF. The DNA for the CDR3 is TGTGCCAGCACTCGGGAGGGCAATCAGCCCCAGCATTTT.

This clonotype came up many times. This chain joins TRBV27 and TRBJ2-5; 8 nucleotides align to TRBD1. The germline V gene has CDR1 MNHEY and CDR2 SMNVEV (reference sequence). With 3 bases clipped from V and 4 bases from J, the junction kept 4 bases outside the gene matches. There are 14 residues in the CDR3. The CDR3 sequence: CASSFHGQGETQYF. For the CDR3, the DNA is TGTGCCAGCAGTTTCCACGGACAGGGAGAGACCCAGTACTTC.

The sample holds one count of this clonotype. The CDR3 here is CASSSGPRRYNEQYF. DNA for the CDR3: TGTGCCAGCAGTTCAGGACCCAGACGATACAATGAGCAGTACTTC. V gene TRBV6-6 combines with J gene TRBJ2-1; no clear D. Matching the DNA end better, TRBJ2-7 makes the J call doubtful. There are 15 residues in the CDR3. Germline CDR1 and CDR2: MNHNY and SVGAGI (reference sequence).

In this sample, this clonotype turned up a few times. The CDR3 DNA reads TGTGCCAGCAGCTTAAGTTTCCAGGGCCAAGAGACCCAGTACTTC. It codes for CASSLSFQGQETQYF. This chain uses TRBV7-7 with TRBJ2-5; a weak D match, TRBD1 (5 bases). Trimming took off 2 bases at V and 1 base at J, with 11 bases between the two ends. Germline CDR1 SSHAT, CDR2 FNYEAQ (reference sequence). The CDR3 runs 15 residues.

This clonotype showed up just a few times. The chain joins TRBV28 to TRBJ1-2; 9 bases are shared with TRBD1. CDR1 and CDR2 from the germline V gene are MDHEN and SYDVKM. With 7 bases clipped from V and 4 bases from J, the junction kept 10 bases outside the gene matches. CDR3 length: 15 residues. CDR3 sequence (DNA): TGTGCCAGCATCCCCACAGGGGGCGCAACCTATGGCTACACCTTC. Residues: CASIPTGGATYGYTF.

The chain employs TRBV11-2 and TRBJ2-1; D unresolved. Trimming left V 5 bases short and J 7 bases short, with 18 bases between. The length of the CDR3 is 15 residues. Germline V CDR1 and CDR2: SGHAT, FQNNGV. The CDR3 bases are TGTGCCAGCAGCACCTTTGTTATTATGGAGAATGAGCAGTTCTTC. Translating gives CASSTFVIMENEQFF.